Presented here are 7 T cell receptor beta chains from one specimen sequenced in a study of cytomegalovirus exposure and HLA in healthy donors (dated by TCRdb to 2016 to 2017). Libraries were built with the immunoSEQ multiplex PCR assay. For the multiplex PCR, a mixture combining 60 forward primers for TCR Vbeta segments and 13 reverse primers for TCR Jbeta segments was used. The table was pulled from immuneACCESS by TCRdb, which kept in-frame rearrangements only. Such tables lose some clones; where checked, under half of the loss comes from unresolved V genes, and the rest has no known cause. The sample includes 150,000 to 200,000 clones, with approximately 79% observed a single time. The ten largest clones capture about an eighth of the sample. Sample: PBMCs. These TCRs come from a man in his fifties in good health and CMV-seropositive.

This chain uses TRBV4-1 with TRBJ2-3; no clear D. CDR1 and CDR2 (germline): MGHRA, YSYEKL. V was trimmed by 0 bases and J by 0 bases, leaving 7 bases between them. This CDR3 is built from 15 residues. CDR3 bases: TGCGCCAGCAGCCAAGAGCGCGCTAGCACAGATACGCAGTATTTT. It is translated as CASSQERASTDTQYF.

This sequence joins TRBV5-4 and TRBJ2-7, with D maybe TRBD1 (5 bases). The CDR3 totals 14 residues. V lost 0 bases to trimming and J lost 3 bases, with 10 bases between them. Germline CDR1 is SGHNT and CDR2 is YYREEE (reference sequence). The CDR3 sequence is CASSLDPDSYEQYV. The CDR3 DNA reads TGTGCCAGCAGCTTGGACCCCGACAGCTACGAGCAGTACGTC.

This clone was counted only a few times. The CDR3 loop is CASSEEGIQPQHF. DNA for the CDR3: TGTGCCAGCAGTGAAGAGGGGATTCAGCCCCAGCATTTT. The chain is built from TRBV2 and TRBJ1-5; tentatively, D is TRBD1 (5 bases). Looked up from germline, CDR1 is SNHLY and CDR2 is FYNNEI. V was clipped by 1 base and J by 6 bases, with 7 bases between them. This CDR3 comprises 13 residues.

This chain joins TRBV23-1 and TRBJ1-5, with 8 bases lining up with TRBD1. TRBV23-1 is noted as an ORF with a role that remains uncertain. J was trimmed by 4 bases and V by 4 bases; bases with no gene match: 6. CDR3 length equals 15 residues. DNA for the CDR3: TGCGCCAGCAGTCTCCTAGACAGGGGAAATCAGCCCCAGCATTTT. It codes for CASSLLDRGNQPQHF.

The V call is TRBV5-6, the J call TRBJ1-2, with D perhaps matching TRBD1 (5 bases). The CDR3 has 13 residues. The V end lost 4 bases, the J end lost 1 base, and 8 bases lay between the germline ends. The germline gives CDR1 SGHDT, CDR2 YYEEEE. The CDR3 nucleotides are TGTGCCAGCAGCCCAGGGTTTAACTATGGCTACACCTTC. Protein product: CASSPGFNYGYTF.

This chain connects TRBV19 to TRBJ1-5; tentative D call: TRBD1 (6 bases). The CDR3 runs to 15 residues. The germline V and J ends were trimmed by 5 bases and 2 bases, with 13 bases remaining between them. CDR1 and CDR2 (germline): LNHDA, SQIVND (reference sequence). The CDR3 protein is CASSSHRVRNQPQHF. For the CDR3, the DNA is TGTGCCAGTAGTTCGCACAGGGTACGCAATCAGCCCCAGCATTTT.

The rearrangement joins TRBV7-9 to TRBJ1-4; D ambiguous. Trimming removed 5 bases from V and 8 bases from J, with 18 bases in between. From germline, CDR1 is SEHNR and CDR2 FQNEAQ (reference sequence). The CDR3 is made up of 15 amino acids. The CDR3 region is CASSLWTGGLEKLFF. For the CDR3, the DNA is TGTGCCAGCAGCCTCTGGACGGGAGGTCTGGAAAAACTGTTTTTT.